The 13 T cell receptor beta chains below come from one sample, sequenced in a study of regulatory T cells in long-lasting Graves disease. Time point here: newly diagnosed GD, antithyroid drugs for less than 3 months. TCR sequences were obtained from RNA taken from PBMCs. With iRepertoire HTBI primers and Arm-PCR of CDR3 regions, TCR beta libraries were built. TCRdb re-derived calls from the multiplex PCR reads in MiXCR, one entry per CDR3 protein. The table shows 350,000 to 500,000 distinct CDR3 sequences, with 15% to 20% occurring only once. The sample also formed part of further work on T cells in Graves' hyperthyroidism and ophthalmopathy.

Sequenced here: peripheral blood mononuclear cells (PBMCs), sampled at new diagnosis, from a patient treated with antithyroid drugs. The source of these receptors is a woman younger than 35 with Graves disease.

This clonotype was counted ten times or more. This chain joins TRBV2 and TRBJ2-5, with TRBD2 identical over 10 bases. CDR1 and CDR2 (germline): SNHLY, FYNNEI. The trim removed 5 bases at V and 1 base at J, leaving 7 bases unmatched. The CDR3 totals 16 residues. CDR3 loop: CASSTGLAATQETQYF. In nucleotides, the CDR3 is TGTGCCAGCAGTACCGGACTAGCGGCTACCCAAGAGACCCAGTACTTC.

The chain carries TRBV6-1 and TRBJ2-6; D is unresolved. The CDR3 extends over 14 amino acids. V was cut by 6 bases and J by 0 bases, with 6 bases left in between. CDR1 and CDR2 from the germline V gene are MNHNS and SASEGT. The DNA of the CDR3 is TGTGCCAGCAGACGGATCTCTGGGGCCAACGTCCTGACTTTC. It codes for CASRRISGANVLTF.

The chain combines TRBV7-2 with TRBJ2-7; no clear D. The CDR3 has 13 residues. Germline CDR1 reads SGHTA; CDR2 reads FQGNSA. Trimming cost V 2 bases and J 4 bases, with 9 bases left between them. The CDR3 DNA is TGTGCCAGCAGCTTATTACTATATTACGAGCAGTACTTC. Amino acids: CASSLLLYYEQYF.

This clonotype has at least ten counts. This chain uses TRBV9 with TRBJ2-7; no definite D call. Germline V gives CDR1 SGDLS, CDR2 YYNGEE. The CDR3 is 14 residues long. The ends were cut back, 3 bases at V and 2 bases at J, with 12 bases in the middle. The CDR3 DNA reads TGTGCCAGCAGCGCCTCGGACGGCCCCTACGAGCAGTACTTC. Protein: CASSASDGPYEQYF. Combining the CDR3 with reference TRBV9 and TRBJ2-7 gives the whole variable domain DSGVTQTPKHLITATGQRVTLRCSPRSGDLSVYWYQQSLDQGLQFLIQYYNGEERAKGNILERFSAQQFPDLHSELNLSSLELGDSALYFCASSASDGPYEQYFGPGTRLTVT.

This clonotype has only one observation. Here the CDR3 DNA reads TGCAGTGCTAGAGCGGGGCCAAATGAGCAGTTCTTC. Protein sequence: CSARAGPNEQFF. This chain connects TRBV20-1 to TRBJ2-1; D tentatively reads TRBD1 or TRBD2 (5 bases each). V lost 1 base, J lost 7 bases, and 8 bases lay in between. CDR3 length equals 12 residues. Germline V gives CDR1 DFQATT, CDR2 SNEGSKA (reference sequence).

This clonotype was seen many times. This chain joins TRBV7-2 and TRBJ2-7; 10 positions agree with TRBD1. V was pared by 3 bases and J by 4 bases, with 9 bases of the junction left unmatched. Germline V gene data show CDR1 as SGHTA and CDR2 as FQGNSA. The CDR3 consists of 16 residues. The CDR3, as DNA: TGTGCCAGCAGCTTGAACCGGGACAGGGGATCGTACGAGCAGTACTTC. Translating gives CASSLNRDRGSYEQYF.

The chain couples TRBV18 to TRBJ2-2, with D possibly being TRBD1 or TRBD2 (5 bases each). CDR3 length equals 18 residues. V dropped 2 bases and J dropped 1 base, with 17 bases sitting between them. In germline, CDR1 is KGHSH, CDR2 LQKENI. CDR3 region: CASSPSGTMGLNTGELFF. The CDR3 coding sequence is TGTGCCAGCTCACCATCCGGGACCATGGGCCTGAACACCGGGGAGCTGTTTTTT.

This clonotype came up many times. This chain uses TRBV12-3 or TRBV12-4 with TRBJ2-1; 10 bases align to TRBD2. V trimming: 7 bases; J trimming: 3 bases; junction bases outside the gene matches: 9. The CDR3 has 16 residues. The CDR3 reads CASIPSGRGFYNEQFF. The CDR3 DNA sequence: TGTGCCAGCATTCCTAGCGGGAGAGGGTTCTACAATGAGCAGTTCTTC.

This clonotype showed up many times. This chain links TRBV11-2 with TRBJ2-1, with a weak D call TRBD2 (6 bases). The V end lost 7 bases, the J end lost 7 bases, and 23 bases lay between the germline ends. The CDR3 is made up of 16 amino acids. In germline, CDR1 is SGHAT, CDR2 FQNNGV. CDR3 loop: CASTSPGGLVVNEQFF. DNA of the CDR3: TGTGCCAGCACCTCTCCCGGGGGACTGGTGGTTAATGAGCAGTTCTTC.

The V and J genes are TRBV4-3 and TRBJ2-5; 9 bases are a match to TRBD2. This CDR3 region has 17 residues. With V trimmed by 0 bases and J by 3 bases, 8 bases remained unmatched. The V gene's germline CDR1 is LGHNA and CDR2 YSLEER. CDR3 coding DNA: TGCGCCAGCAGCCAAGAGTATCGGCTAGCGGGAAAAGAGACCCAGTACTTC. It yields the protein CASSQEYRLAGKETQYF.

This rearrangement joins TRBV20-1 to TRBJ2-1; 13 nucleotides line up with TRBD2. The CDR3 covers 15 residues. V lost 4 bases and J lost 4; bases outside the gene matches: 4. CDR1 and CDR2 (germline): DFQATT, SNEGSKA (reference sequence). CDR3 protein: CSAIPGLAGYNEQFF. The CDR3 nucleotides are TGCAGTGCTATCCCGGGACTAGCGGGATACAATGAGCAGTTCTTC.

The rearrangement links TRBV7-2 to TRBJ2-7; tentatively, D is TRBD1 or TRBD2 (8 bases each). The germline V gene has CDR1 SGHTA and CDR2 FQGNSA. V shed 3 bases and J shed 7 bases, with 16 bases lying between them. This CDR3 contains 14 residues. The CDR3 here is CASSFDRGGREQYF. CDR3 bases: TGTGCCAGCAGCTTTGACAGGGGCGGGAGGGAGCAGTACTTC.

This clonotype was observed at least ten times. The V and J genes are TRBV7-9 and TRBJ1-5; D not certain. With 1 base removed from V and 0 bases from J, the gap between germline ends came to 4 bases. Looked up from germline, CDR1 is SEHNR and CDR2 is FQNEAQ (reference sequence). This CDR3 region has 14 residues. The CDR3 loop is CASSLEGSNQPQHF. Written as DNA, the CDR3 is TGTGCCAGCAGCTTAGAAGGTAGCAATCAGCCCCAGCATTTT.